What follows are 18 T cell receptor beta chains derived from one specimen sequenced in a study of cytomegalovirus exposure and HLA in healthy donors. PCR amplification relied on 60 Vbeta primers (plus 13 Jbeta primers). The data were produced by immunoSEQ multiplex PCR, yet TCRdb's version contains in-frame clones alone and is incomplete. The table records approximately 190,000 clones, around four fifths of them present only once. Sequenced input: PBMCs. The receptors shown here come from a woman between 50 and 59 years old in good health and CMV-seropositive.

This clone was counted between two and nine times. J is TRBJ2-7 and V is TRBV5-3; TRBD2 agrees at 9 bases. TRBV5-3 is flagged as an ORF with uncertain function. The V segment lost 8 bases and the J segment 4 bases; nucleotides outside the gene matches: 7. This CDR3 has 13 residues. CDR3 amino acids: CASRRGGGYEQYF. The CDR3 DNA sequence: TGTGCCAGCAGGCGGGGGGGTGGGTACGAGCAGTACTTC.

This clone was recorded once. The rearrangement links TRBV18 to TRBJ2-1, with 8 bases that match TRBD1. Germline values: CDR1 KGHSH, CDR2 LQKENI. V lost 3 bases to trimming and J lost 5 bases; unmatched junction nucleotides: 3. The CDR3 is 14 amino acids. The CDR3 coding sequence is TGTGCCAGCTCACCCTTGGACAGGGACAATGAGCAGTTCTTC. Translating it yields CASSPLDRDNEQFF.

V is TRBV5-1 and J is TRBJ1-6; tentatively, D is TRBD1 (6 bases). V lost 4 bases, J lost 7 bases, and 12 bases lay in between. The germline gives CDR1 SGHRS, CDR2 YFSETQ. This CDR3 comprises 14 residues. The CDR3 DNA reads TGCGCCAGCAGCGTCCCGGGACAAAATTCACCCCTCCACTTT. Encoded protein: CASSVPGQNSPLHF.

The gene calls are TRBV28 and TRBJ1-2, with 7 bases aligning to TRBD1. Germline CDR1 is MDHEN and CDR2 is SYDVKM. CDR3 length: 15 residues. The J segment lost 5 bases and the V segment lost 6 bases, leaving 12 bases of the junction unmatched. The CDR3 DNA reads as TGTGCCAGCAGCCTCGACTTCCGGGACAGTTATGGCTACACCTTC. Encoded protein: CASSLDFRDSYGYTF.

The rearrangement uses TRBV2 and TRBJ1-5, with 9 bases identical to TRBD1. Germline V gene lookup returns CDR1 SNHLY and CDR2 FYNNEI. CDR3 size: 14 residues. Trimming at V came to 5 bases and at J to 6 bases, leaving 5 bases not matched to a gene. CDR3 sequence: CASSPTGGGQPQHF. The CDR3 DNA sequence: TGTGCCAGCAGTCCAACAGGGGGCGGTCAGCCCCAGCATTTT.

The chain recombines TRBV5-1 with TRBJ2-2; a weak D match, TRBD2 (6 bases). The CDR3 is 14 residues long. The V end lost 4 bases, the J end lost 7 bases, and 14 bases lay between the germline ends. Germline CDR1 reads SGHRS; CDR2 reads YFSETQ. In DNA form, the CDR3 reads TGCGCCAGCAGCCGTTGGGGGGACGGCGGGGAGCTGTTTTTT. As protein: CASSRWGDGGELFF.

The chain links TRBV18 to TRBJ2-3; no definite D call. V was shortened by 2 bases and J by 6 bases, with 6 bases between the two germline ends. The CDR3 runs to 12 residues. Germline CDR1 reads KGHSH; CDR2 reads LQKENI. In DNA, the CDR3 is TGTGCCAGCTCACCAAACGAGGATACGCAGTATTTT. Translated: CASSPNEDTQYF.

The chain couples TRBV5-1 to TRBJ2-1, with TRBD2 matching over 15 bases. The length of the CDR3 is 19 residues. V was pared by 3 bases and J by 4 bases, with 11 bases of the junction left unmatched. Germline CDR1 is SGHRS and CDR2 is YFSETQ. This chain's CDR3 is CASSSNPGLAGGLYNEQFF. CDR3 sequence (DNA): TGCGCCAGCAGCTCGAACCCGGGACTAGCGGGGGGCCTATACAATGAGCAGTTCTTC. Looking up the rest from reference TRBV5-1 and TRBJ2-1 gives the full variable domain: KAGVTQTPRYLIKTRGQQVTLSCSPISGHRSVSWYQQTPGQGLQFLFEYFSETQRNKGNFPGRFSGRQFSNSRSEMNVSTLELGDSALYLCASSSNPGLAGGLYNEQFFGPGTRLTVL.

The chain joins TRBV7-9 to TRBJ2-5; 7 bases map to TRBD2. V shed 5 bases and J 3 bases; nucleotides not matched to a gene: 15. The CDR3 loop spans 17 amino acids. The germline V gene encodes CDR1 SEHNR and CDR2 FQNEAQ (reference sequence). The DNA for the CDR3 is TGTGCCAGCAGCCCATCTATACGCGGGGGATTTGAAGAGACCCAGTACTTC. Translating it yields CASSPSIRGGFEETQYF.

The rearrangement links TRBV6-6 to TRBJ1-5; D unresolved. There are 11 residues in the CDR3. Trimming took off 7 bases at V and 6 bases at J, with 7 bases between the two ends. The germline V gene has CDR1 MNHNY and CDR2 SVGAGI (reference sequence). The CDR3 coding sequence is TGTGCCAGCACGAGTGGTCAGCCCCAGCATTTT. This gives the protein CASTSGQPQHF.

The genes are TRBV7-8 and TRBJ1-2; the D gene is possibly TRBD1 (5 bases). V lost 5 bases, J lost 8 bases, and 15 bases lay in between. CDR1 and CDR2 from the germline V gene are SGHVS and FQNEAQ. The CDR3 length is 13 residues. DNA for the CDR3: TGTGCCAGCAGCGCGGGGGGGGTGGAGGGCTACACCTTC. This encodes CASSAGGVEGYTF.

This clone was recorded a few times. This chain uses TRBV7-9 with TRBJ1-5; D is uncertain. The CDR3 sequence is 13 residues long. The germline gives CDR1 SEHNR, CDR2 FQNEAQ (reference sequence). V lost 5 bases, J lost 3 bases, and 8 bases lay in between. CDR3 sequence reads: CASSRSFNQPQHF. The DNA for the CDR3 is TGTGCCAGCAGCCGGAGCTTCAATCAGCCCCAGCATTTT.

The chain combines TRBV4-2 with TRBJ2-7; TRBD1 matches 9 bases. This CDR3 region has 17 residues. Germline values: CDR1 LGHNA, CDR2 YNFKEQ. V lost 0 bases to trimming and J lost 1 base; unmatched junction nucleotides: 7. In DNA form, the CDR3 reads TGTGCCAGCAGCCAAGATCAGCCGGGGACAGGGTCCTACGAGCAGTACTTC. Its protein product is CASSQDQPGTGSYEQYF.

V and J are TRBV18 and TRBJ2-5, with 7 bases that match TRBD2. This CDR3 comprises 16 residues. The V segment lost 3 bases and the J segment 2 bases; nucleotides outside the gene matches: 9. The V gene's germline CDR1 is KGHSH and CDR2 LQKENI. CDR3 protein: CASSPFQRGTQETQYF. DNA for the CDR3: TGTGCCAGCTCACCCTTCCAGCGGGGAACTCAAGAGACCCAGTACTTC.

The sample holds one count of this clone. The rearrangement joins TRBV6-1 to TRBJ2-1; D might be TRBD2 (6 bases). CDR3 size: 13 residues. V lost 8 bases, J lost 6 bases, and 14 bases lay in between. Germline CDR1 and CDR2: MNHNS and SASEGT. The CDR3 sequence is CASGWEVGNEQFF. The CDR3, as DNA: TGTGCCAGCGGGTGGGAGGTGGGCAATGAGCAGTTCTTC.

The genes are TRBV6-1 and TRBJ1-6; D perhaps matches TRBD1 (5 bases). V was pared by 4 bases and J by 4 bases, with 23 bases between. This CDR3 is 19 amino acids long. The germline V gene has CDR1 MNHNS and CDR2 SASEGT. The CDR3 reads CASSGEAGTPWGYNSPLHF. CDR3 nucleotides: TGTGCCAGCAGTGGGGAGGCGGGGACTCCTTGGGGATATAATTCACCCCTCCACTTT.

As concerns this clone: This sample includes further DNA sequences coding for the same CDR3. The chain combines TRBV7-8 with TRBJ2-7; D gene uncertain. V was clipped by 0 bases and J by 0 bases, with 9 bases between them. Germline CDR1 reads SGHVS; CDR2 reads FQNEAQ. This CDR3 comprises 15 residues. The CDR3: CASSLARISSYEQYF. The CDR3 nucleotides are TGTGCCAGCAGCTTAGCCAGGATCAGCTCCTACGAGCAGTACTTC.

V and J are TRBV30 and TRBJ1-2; TRBD1 aligns across 7 bases. After removal of 5 bases from V and 3 bases from J, the junction contained 3 bases not matched to a gene. Germline CDR1 reads GTSNPN; CDR2 reads SVGIG (reference sequence). CDR3 length: 12 amino acids. In DNA form, the CDR3 reads TGTGCCTGGGCCGGACAGGACTATGGCTACACCTTC. Translated, it gives CAWAGQDYGYTF.